The clone carrying this T cell receptor (beta chain) was seen more than once but under ten times. The table came from immunoSEQ multiplex PCR; TCRdb's copy has only in-frame clones and leaves some out. The sample records 350,000 to 450,000 clones, about 89% being singletons. This specimen comes from a study of Ad26.COV2.S vaccination and SARS-CoV-2 variants. Looking at the study overall: Intramuscular Ad26.COV2.S doses were given once or twice, 56 days apart.

The CDR3 contains 14 residues. The V and J ends lost 4 bases and 6 bases, in that order; junction bases with no gene match: 2. In germline, CDR1 is KGHSH, CDR2 LQKENI. The treatment is: roughly 20 received Ad26.COV2.S at low or high dose, single or two shots; 5 received placebo; per-sample allocation not given. Sampling was done on day 63 after the first vaccine or placebo injection. An adult aged 18-55 years in Boston served as the donor. The clonotype was recovered from a person aged 18 to 65 who received the Ad26.COV2.S COVID-19 vaccine or a placebo. V and J are TRBV18 and TRBJ1-5; 11 positions agree with TRBD1. The sequences come from peripheral blood, collected in a trial of Ad26.COV2.S vaccine versus placebo. The CDR3 sequence: CASSRDRGIQPQHF. CDR3 DNA sequence: TGTGCCAGCTCACGGGACAGGGGGATTCAGCCCCAGCATTTT.